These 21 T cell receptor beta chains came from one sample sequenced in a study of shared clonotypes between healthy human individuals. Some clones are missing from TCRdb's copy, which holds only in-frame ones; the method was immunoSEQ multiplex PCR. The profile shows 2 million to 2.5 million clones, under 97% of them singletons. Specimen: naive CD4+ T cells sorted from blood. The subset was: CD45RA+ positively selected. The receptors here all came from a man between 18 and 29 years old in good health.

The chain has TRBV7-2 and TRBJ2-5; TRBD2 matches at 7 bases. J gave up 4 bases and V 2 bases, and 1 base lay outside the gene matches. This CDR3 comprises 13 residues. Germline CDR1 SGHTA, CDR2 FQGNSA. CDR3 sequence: CASSLPGGETQYF. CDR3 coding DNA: TGTGCCAGCAGCTTACCGGGAGGAGAGACCCAGTACTTC.

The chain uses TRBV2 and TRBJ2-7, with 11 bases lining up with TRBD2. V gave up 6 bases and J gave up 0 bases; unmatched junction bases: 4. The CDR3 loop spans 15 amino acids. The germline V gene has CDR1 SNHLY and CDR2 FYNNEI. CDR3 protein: CASRGTSGLSYEQYF. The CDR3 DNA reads TGTGCCAGCAGAGGGACTAGCGGACTCTCCTACGAGCAGTACTTC.

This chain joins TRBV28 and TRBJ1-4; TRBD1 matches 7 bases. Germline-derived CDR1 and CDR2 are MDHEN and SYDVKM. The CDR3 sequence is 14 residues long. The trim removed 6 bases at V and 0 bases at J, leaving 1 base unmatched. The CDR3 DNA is TGTGCCAGCAGCCAGGGGGCAACTAATGAAAAACTGTTTTTT. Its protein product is CASSQGATNEKLFF.

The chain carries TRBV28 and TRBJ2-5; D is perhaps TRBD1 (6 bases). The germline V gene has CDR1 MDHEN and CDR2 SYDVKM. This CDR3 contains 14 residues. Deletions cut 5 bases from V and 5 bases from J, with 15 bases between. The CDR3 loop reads CASSPGQPAETQYF. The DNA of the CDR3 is TGTGCCAGCAGTCCGGGACAACCGGCGGAGACCCAGTACTTC. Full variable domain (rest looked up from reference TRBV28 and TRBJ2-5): DVKVTQSSRYLVKRTGEKVFLECVQDMDHENMFWYRQDPGLGLRLIYFSYDVKMKEKGDIPEGYSVSREKKERFSLILESASTNQTSMYLCASSPGQPAETQYFGPGTRLLVL.

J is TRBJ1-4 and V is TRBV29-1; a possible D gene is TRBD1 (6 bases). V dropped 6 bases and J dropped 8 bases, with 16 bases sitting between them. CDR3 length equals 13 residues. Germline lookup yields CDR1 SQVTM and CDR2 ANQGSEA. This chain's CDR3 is CSVSEGVGEKLFF. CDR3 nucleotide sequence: TGCAGCGTCTCCGAGGGGGTCGGGGAAAAACTGTTTTTT.

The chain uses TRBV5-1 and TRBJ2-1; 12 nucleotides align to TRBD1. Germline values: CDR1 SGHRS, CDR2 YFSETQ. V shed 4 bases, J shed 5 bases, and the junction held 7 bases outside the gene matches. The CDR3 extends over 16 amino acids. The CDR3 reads CASSPGQGANHNEQFF. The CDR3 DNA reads TGCGCCAGCAGCCCGGGACAGGGGGCGAACCACAATGAGCAGTTCTTC. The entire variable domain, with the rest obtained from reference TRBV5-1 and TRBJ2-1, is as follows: KAGVTQTPRYLIKTRGQQVTLSCSPISGHRSVSWYQQTPGQGLQFLFEYFSETQRNKGNFPGRFSGRQFSNSRSEMNVSTLELGDSALYLCASSPGQGANHNEQFFGPGTRLTVL.

The CDR3 sequence: CASSLGAGEGIQYF. CDR3 bases: TGCGCCAGCAGCTTGGGGGCCGGGGAGGGCATTCAGTACTTC. The V and J genes are TRBV5-1 and TRBJ2-4; 7 bases are a match to TRBD2. The germline V gene has CDR1 SGHRS and CDR2 YFSETQ. V gave up 0 bases and J gave up 9 bases; unmatched junction bases: 6. The CDR3 spans 14 residues.

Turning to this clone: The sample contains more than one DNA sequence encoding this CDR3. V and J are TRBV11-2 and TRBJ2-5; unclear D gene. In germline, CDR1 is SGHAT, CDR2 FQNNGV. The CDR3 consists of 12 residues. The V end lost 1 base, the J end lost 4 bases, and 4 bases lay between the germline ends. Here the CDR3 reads CASSLGSETQYF. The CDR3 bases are TGTGCCAGCAGCTTAGGATCAGAGACCCAGTACTTC.

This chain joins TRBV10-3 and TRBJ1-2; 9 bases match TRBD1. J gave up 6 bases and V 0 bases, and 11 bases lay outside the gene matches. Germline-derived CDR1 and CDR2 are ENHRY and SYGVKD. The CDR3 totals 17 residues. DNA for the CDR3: TGTGCCATCAGTGAGTCGAGCGGGACAGGGAACTCTAATGGCTACACCTTC. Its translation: CAISESSGTGNSNGYTF.

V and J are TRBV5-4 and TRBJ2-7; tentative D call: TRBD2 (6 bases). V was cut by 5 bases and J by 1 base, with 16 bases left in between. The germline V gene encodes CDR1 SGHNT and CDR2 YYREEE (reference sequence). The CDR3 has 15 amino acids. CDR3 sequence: CASSRSGVGSYEQYF. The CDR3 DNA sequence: TGTGCCAGCAGTCGATCGGGAGTTGGATCCTACGAGCAGTACTTC. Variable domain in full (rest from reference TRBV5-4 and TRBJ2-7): ETGVTQSPTHLIKTRGQQVTLRCSSQSGHNTVSWYQQALGQGPQFIFQYYREEENGRGNFPPRFSGLQFPNYSSELNVNALELDDSALYLCASSRSGVGSYEQYFGPGTRLTVT.

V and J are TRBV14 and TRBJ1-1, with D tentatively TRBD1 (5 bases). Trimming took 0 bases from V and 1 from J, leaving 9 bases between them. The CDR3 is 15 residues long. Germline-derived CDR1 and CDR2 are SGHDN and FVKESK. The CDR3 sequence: CASSQDQGGNTEAFF. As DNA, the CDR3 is TGTGCCAGCAGCCAAGATCAGGGAGGGAACACTGAAGCTTTCTTT.

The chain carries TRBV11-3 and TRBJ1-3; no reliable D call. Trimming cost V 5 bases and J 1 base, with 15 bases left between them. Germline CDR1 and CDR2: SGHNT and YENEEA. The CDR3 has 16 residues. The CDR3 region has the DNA TGTGCCAGCAGCCACCCCGGTGCGGCATCTGGAAACACCATATATTTT. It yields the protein CASSHPGAASGNTIYF.

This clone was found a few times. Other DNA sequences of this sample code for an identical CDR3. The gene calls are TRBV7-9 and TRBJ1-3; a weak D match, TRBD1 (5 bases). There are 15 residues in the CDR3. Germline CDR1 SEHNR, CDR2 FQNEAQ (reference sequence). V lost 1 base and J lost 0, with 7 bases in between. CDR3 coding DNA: TGTGCCAGCAGCTTAGGACAGAGCTCTGGAAACACCATATATTTT. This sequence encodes CASSLGQSSGNTIYF. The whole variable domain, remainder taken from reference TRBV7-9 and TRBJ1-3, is DTGVSQNPRHKITKRGQNVTFRCDPISEHNRLYWYRQTLGQGPEFLTYFQNEAQLEKSRLLSDRFSAERPKGSFSTLEIQRTEQGDSAMYLCASSLGQSSGNTIYFGEGSWLTVV.

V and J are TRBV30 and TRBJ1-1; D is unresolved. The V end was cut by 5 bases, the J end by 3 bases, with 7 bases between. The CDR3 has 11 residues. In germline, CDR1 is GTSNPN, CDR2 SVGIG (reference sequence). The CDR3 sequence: CAWGVDTEAFF. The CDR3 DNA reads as TGTGCCTGGGGGGTAGACACTGAAGCTTTCTTT.

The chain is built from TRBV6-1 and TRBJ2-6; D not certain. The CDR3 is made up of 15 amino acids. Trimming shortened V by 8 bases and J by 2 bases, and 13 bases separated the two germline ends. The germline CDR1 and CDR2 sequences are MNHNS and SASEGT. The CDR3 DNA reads TGTGCCAGCGCCTACAGAAGTGCTGGGGCCAACGTCCTGACTTTC. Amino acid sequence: CASAYRSAGANVLTF.

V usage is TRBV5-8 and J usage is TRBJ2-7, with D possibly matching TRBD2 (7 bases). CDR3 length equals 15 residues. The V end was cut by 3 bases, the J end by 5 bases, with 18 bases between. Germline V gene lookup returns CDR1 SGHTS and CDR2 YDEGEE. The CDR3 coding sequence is TGTGCCAGCAGCTACCCGGGGGGCCCGTCCGACGAGCAGTACTTC. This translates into CASSYPGGPSDEQYF.

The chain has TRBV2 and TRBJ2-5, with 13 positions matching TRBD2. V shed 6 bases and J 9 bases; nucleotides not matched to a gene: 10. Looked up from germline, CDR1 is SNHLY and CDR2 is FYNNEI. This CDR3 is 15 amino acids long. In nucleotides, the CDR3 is TGTGCCAGCAGCGGGACTAGCGGGGACGTGGGGGCCCAGTACTTC. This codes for CASSGTSGDVGAQYF.

CDR3: CASSVERQGLNYGYTF. CDR3 sequence (DNA): TGTGCCAGCAGCGTAGAGAGACAGGGGTTGAACTATGGCTACACCTTC. This chain links TRBV9 with TRBJ1-2, with TRBD1 matching 8 bases. The junction had 6 bases not matched to a gene; V was cut back by 0 bases and J by 2 bases. Germline V lookup: CDR1 SGDLS, CDR2 YYNGEE. This CDR3 has 16 residues.

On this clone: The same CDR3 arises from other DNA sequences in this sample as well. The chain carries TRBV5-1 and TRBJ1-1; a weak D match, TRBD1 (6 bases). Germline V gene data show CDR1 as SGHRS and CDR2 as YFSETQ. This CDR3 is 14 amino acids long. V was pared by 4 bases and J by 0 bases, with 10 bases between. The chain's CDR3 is CASSPRGLNTEAFF. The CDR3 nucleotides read TGCGCCAGCAGCCCCAGGGGACTGAACACTGAAGCTTTCTTT. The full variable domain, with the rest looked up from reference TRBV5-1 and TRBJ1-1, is KAGVTQTPRYLIKTRGQQVTLSCSPISGHRSVSWYQQTPGQGLQFLFEYFSETQRNKGNFPGRFSGRQFSNSRSEMNVSTLELGDSALYLCASSPRGLNTEAFFGQGTRLTVV.

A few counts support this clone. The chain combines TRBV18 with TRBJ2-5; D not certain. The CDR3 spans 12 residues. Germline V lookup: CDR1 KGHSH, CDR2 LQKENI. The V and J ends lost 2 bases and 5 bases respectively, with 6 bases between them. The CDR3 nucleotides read TGTGCCAGCTCACCATGGAAGGAGACCCAGTACTTC. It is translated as CASSPWKETQYF.

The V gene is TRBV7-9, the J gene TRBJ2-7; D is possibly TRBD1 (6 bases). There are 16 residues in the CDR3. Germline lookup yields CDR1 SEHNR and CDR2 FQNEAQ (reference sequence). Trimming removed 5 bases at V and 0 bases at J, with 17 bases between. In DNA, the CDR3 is TGTGCCAGCAGCCCGATTCCTAAGGGGGACTCCTACGAGCAGTACTTC. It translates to CASSPIPKGDSYEQYF.